A selection of T cell receptor beta chains follows, all from one sample in a study of vaccination effects on CD4 cells after COVID-19. These TCRs are of unknown antigen specificity. Repertoires were generated with immunoSEQ multiplex PCR, while TCRdb's copy carries only in-frame clones and drops some. The sample gives roughly 54,000 clones, more than 75% of which show up once; about 5% is in the top ten. The sequences come from CD4+ T cells from PBMCs cultured with HIV peptides, collected before COVID-19 vaccination. These receptors were collected from a human donor who had a prior SARS-CoV-2 infection. The conserved cysteine and the conserved F or W are not part of the CDR3 here. Each record gives: V gene, J gene, CDR3 protein.

v_gene: TRBV9
j_gene: TRBJ2-2
CDR3aa: ASSVGRGNTGELF

v_gene: TRBV18
j_gene: TRBJ2-1
CDR3aa: ASSRPGLASSYNEQF

v_gene: TRBV2
j_gene: TRBJ1-5
CDR3aa: ASRRGTANSNQPQH

v_gene: TRBV2
j_gene: TRBJ1-4
CDR3aa: ASSTTGWELHTTNEKLF

v_gene: TRBV25-1
j_gene: TRBJ2-7
CDR3aa: ARSISGSYEQY

v_gene: TRBV2
j_gene: TRBJ2-2
CDR3aa: ASSVRLAGTSGELF

v_gene: TRBV19
j_gene: TRBJ2-1
CDR3aa: ASRTEGQSYNEQF

v_gene: TRBV6-5
j_gene: TRBJ1-5
CDR3aa: ASRRDTNQPQH

v_gene: TRBV4-3
j_gene: TRBJ2-7
CDR3aa: ASSQRLADYEQY

v_gene: TRBV7-7
j_gene: TRBJ2-3
CDR3aa: ASSSGLARADTQY

v_gene: TRBV3-1/TRBV3-2
j_gene: TRBJ2-5
CDR3aa: ASSQNLLETQY

v_gene: TRBV7-2
j_gene: TRBJ2-3
CDR3aa: ASSPTRRTGTDTQY

v_gene: TRBV11-2
j_gene: TRBJ2-6
CDR3aa: ASSSRTSGRMSGANVLT

v_gene: TRBV27
j_gene: TRBJ2-6
CDR3aa: ASSHRGSDRDSGANVLT

v_gene: TRBV4-3
j_gene: TRBJ2-7
CDR3aa: ASSQDLGRGSYEQY

v_gene: TRBV5-1
j_gene: TRBJ2-1
CDR3aa: ASSLDWPRYSEQF

v_gene: TRBV5-4
j_gene: TRBJ1-6
CDR3aa: ASSRRDSVNSPLH

v_gene: TRBV18
j_gene: TRBJ1-6
CDR3aa: ASSAGTGDSPLH

v_gene: TRBV7-3
j_gene: TRBJ2-3
CDR3aa: ASSPRVGNTDTQY

v_gene: TRBV28
j_gene: TRBJ1-5
CDR3aa: ASSLGTGDQPQH

v_gene: TRBV18
j_gene: TRBJ1-1
CDR3aa: ASSPQGTTGHTEAF

v_gene: TRBV30
j_gene: TRBJ2-5
CDR3aa: AWSVREGPQETQY

v_gene: TRBV4-1
j_gene: TRBJ2-5
CDR3aa: ASSHRDQETQY

v_gene: TRBV5-6
j_gene: TRBJ2-5
CDR3aa: ASSAGLWRDGQETQY

v_gene: TRBV7-2
j_gene: TRBJ1-5
CDR3aa: ASSLTARSNQPQH

v_gene: TRBV15
j_gene: TRBJ2-3
CDR3aa: ATSRGSGGAIDTQY

v_gene: TRBV27
j_gene: TRBJ2-1
CDR3aa: ASSSLGLAGGLGQF

v_gene: TRBV6-5
j_gene: TRBJ2-1
CDR3aa: ASIIRLVSYNEQF

v_gene: TRBV19
j_gene: TRBJ2-6
CDR3aa: ASSIGPSGANVLT

v_gene: TRBV6-5
j_gene: TRBJ2-7
CDR3aa: ASSHRTSDSYEQY